This entry lists 25 T cell receptor beta chains sequenced from one sample in a study of identical twins. TCRdb analysed the 5' RACE reads with MiXCR anew, one entry per CDR3 protein. The table includes over 550,000 distinct CDR3 sequences, 7.1% detected once. These data also formed part of another study, on yellow fever vaccine responses in identical twins.

The sample taken for sequencing was PBMCs. These receptors originate from a young woman in good health.

V and J are TRBV6-1 and TRBJ1-5, with TRBD1 matching 7 bases. CDR3 length: 15 amino acids. Germline CDR1 is MNHNS and CDR2 is SASEGT. Trimming removed 6 bases from V and 3 bases from J; junction bases left unmatched: 8. CDR3 protein: CASRSTTGYNQPQHF. The DNA for the CDR3 is TGTGCCAGCAGGTCAACGACAGGGTACAATCAGCCCCAGCATTTT.

This clonotype was detected ten times or more. The gene calls are TRBV12-3 or TRBV12-4 and TRBJ2-7; 8 nucleotides align to TRBD2. Trimming cost V 1 base and J 1 base; bases outside gene matches: 3. This CDR3 has 15 amino acids. The CDR3 reads CASSLGREESYEQYF. The CDR3 DNA is TGTGCCAGCAGTTTAGGGCGGGAGGAATCCTACGAGCAGTACTTC.

This rearrangement joins TRBV7-9 to TRBJ2-7; D possibly corresponds to TRBD1 (5 bases). Trimming removed 7 bases at V and 3 bases at J, with 13 bases between. This CDR3 comprises 13 residues. Germline assignment: CDR1 SEHNR and CDR2 FQNEAQ (reference sequence). CDR3 coding DNA: TGTGCCAGCACAGGTGGGGCAGGCTACGAGCAGTACTTC. This codes for CASTGGAGYEQYF.

This clonotype was found a few times. This chain joins TRBV28 and TRBJ1-6, with D unclear. CDR3 size: 13 residues. The germline V gene has CDR1 MDHEN and CDR2 SYDVKM. Trimming shortened V by 2 bases and J by 10 bases, and 9 bases separated the two germline ends. The CDR3 region is CASSLSAVSPLHF. The CDR3 coding sequence is TGTGCCAGCAGTTTAAGCGCAGTCTCACCCCTCCACTTT.

In its sample, this clonotype was seen many times. This chain links TRBV5-1 with TRBJ1-1, with D maybe TRBD1 (6 bases). V was pared by 4 bases and J by 4 bases, with 11 bases between. There are 13 residues in the CDR3. CDR1 and CDR2 (germline): SGHRS, YFSETQ. The CDR3 DNA reads as TGCGCCAGCAGCATAACAGGGCTCACTGAAGCTTTCTTT. Translated, it gives CASSITGLTEAFF.

This clonotype was detected ten times or more. This chain connects TRBV4-2 to TRBJ1-6; the match to TRBD1 covers 7 bases. V dropped 0 bases and J dropped 7; count of bases not matched to a gene: 6. The CDR3 is 16 amino acids. Germline V gene lookup returns CDR1 LGHNA and CDR2 YNFKEQ. Here the CDR3 reads CASSQDKTGLNSPLHF. CDR3 in DNA: TGTGCCAGCAGCCAAGATAAGACAGGGCTGAATTCACCCCTCCACTTT.

Comments on this clonotype: A much larger clonotype is one base distant, so this may be a read error. The chain links TRBV11-2 to TRBJ2-1; a possible D gene is TRBD2 (7 bases). The CDR3 runs 16 residues. CDR1 SGHAT and CDR2 FQNNGV come from the germline V gene. V was clipped by 1 base and J by 9 bases, with 19 bases between them. In nucleotides, the CDR3 is TGTGCCAGCAGCTTAGGAGGGAGGGACAAGGGTCGTGAGCAGTTCTTC. It yields the protein CASSLGGRDKGREQFF.

This clonotype was observed many times. The chain combines TRBV12-3 or TRBV12-4 with TRBJ2-5; unclear D gene. This CDR3 spans 12 amino acids. With 5 bases removed from V and 5 bases from J, the gap between germline ends came to 9 bases. CDR3 nucleotides: TGTGCCAGCAGTATATGGGCGGAGACCCAGTACTTC. Amino acids: CASSIWAETQYF.

V and J are TRBV24-1 and TRBJ1-5, with D uncertain. This CDR3 is 12 amino acids long. CDR1 KGHDR and CDR2 SFDVKD come from the germline V gene. V gave up 5 bases and J gave up 3 bases, with 4 bases separating them. The CDR3 sequence is CATSGNNQPQHF. CDR3 coding DNA: TGTGCCACCAGTGGGAACAATCAGCCCCAGCATTTT.

This clonotype was found a few times. V usage is TRBV6-5 and J usage is TRBJ1-4, with D unresolved. The CDR3 length is 16 residues. Between the trimmed V and J ends, which lost 2 bases and 4 bases, there was a span of 14 bases. Germline V gene data show CDR1 as MNHEY and CDR2 as SVGAGI. DNA of the CDR3: TGTGCCAGCAGTTACGGGTCTGCCGGTGGTAATGAAAAACTGTTTTTT. Protein: CASSYGSAGGNEKLFF.

This clonotype was seen ten or more times. V is TRBV29-1 and J is TRBJ2-7; D gene uncertain. CDR3 size: 14 residues. Trimming shortened V by 4 bases and J by 0 bases, and 13 bases separated the two germline ends. CDR1 is SQVTM and CDR2 is ANQGSEA in the germline V gene. The CDR3 loop reads CSVGPRGSSYEQYF. The CDR3 region has the DNA TGCAGCGTTGGTCCGAGAGGCAGCTCCTACGAGCAGTACTTC.

This clonotype was seen more than once but under ten times. This chain links TRBV6-1 with TRBJ1-5; 7 positions match TRBD1. Germline CDR1 and CDR2: MNHNS and SASEGT. CDR3 length equals 15 residues. Trimming removed 5 bases from V and 3 bases from J; junction bases left unmatched: 7. CDR3 coding DNA: TGTGCCAGCAGTCGACACAGGGGAGACAATCAGCCCCAGCATTTT. Residues: CASSRHRGDNQPQHF.

This clonotype was detected a few times. This rearrangement joins TRBV7-8 to TRBJ2-3, with 9 bases fitting TRBD1. Germline V gives CDR1 SGHVS, CDR2 FQNEAQ. CDR3 length: 16 residues. J was trimmed by 4 bases and V by 5 bases; bases with no gene match: 10. CDR3 nucleotides: TGTGCCAGCAGCCCCAAACAGGGGGCGAACGCAGATACGCAGTATTTT. Protein product: CASSPKQGANADTQYF.

This clonotype was seen repeatedly, ten times or more. The chain is built from TRBV11-2 and TRBJ2-7; 10 nucleotides match TRBD1. The CDR3 has 14 residues. Germline CDR1 and CDR2: SGHAT and FQNNGV. V lost 4 bases, J lost 4 bases, and 4 bases stayed unmatched. The CDR3 loop is CASSSRDRGYEQYV. The CDR3, as DNA: TGTGCCAGCAGCTCCCGGGACAGGGGTTACGAGCAGTACGTC.

In its sample, this clonotype was seen many times. V gene TRBV5-1 combines with J gene TRBJ2-4; 9 bases are shared with TRBD1. The V and J ends lost 4 bases and 0 bases, in that order; junction bases with no gene match: 11. The CDR3 length is 18 residues. Per germline, CDR1 SGHRS and CDR2 YFSETQ. For the CDR3, the DNA is TGCGCCAGCAGCGTTGGAAGACAGGGGGTAGGAGCCAAAAACATTCAGTACTTC. It specifies CASSVGRQGVGAKNIQYF.

This clonotype has at least ten counts. This chain links TRBV24-1 with TRBJ1-2; no firm D call. V dropped 4 bases and J dropped 4 bases, with 12 bases sitting between them. The CDR3 consists of 14 residues. Germline CDR1 is KGHDR and CDR2 is SFDVKD. The CDR3 sequence is CATSDRRLGYGYTF. The DNA for the CDR3 is TGTGCCACCAGTGACCGAAGACTGGGCTATGGCTACACCTTC.

This clonotype showed up just a few times. The chain is built from TRBV7-8 and TRBJ2-7; 8 nucleotides line up with TRBD2. CDR1 SGHVS and CDR2 FQNEAQ come from the germline V gene. The trim removed 5 bases at V and 2 bases at J, leaving 8 bases unmatched. The CDR3 contains 15 residues. CDR3 region: CASSPGLALTYEQYV. The CDR3 nucleotides read TGTGCCAGCAGCCCAGGACTAGCCCTAACCTACGAGCAGTACGTC.

The table lists this clonotype with a few counts. The V call is TRBV28, the J call TRBJ2-1; possible D gene TRBD2, 6 bases. The germline V gene encodes CDR1 MDHEN and CDR2 SYDVKM. This CDR3 is built from 15 residues. The germline V and J ends were trimmed by 4 bases and 2 bases, with 12 bases remaining between them. The CDR3: CASSYERVAYNEQFF. DNA for the CDR3: TGTGCCAGCAGTTACGAGCGGGTAGCCTACAATGAGCAGTTCTTC.

Many counts were recorded for this clonotype. The chain is built from TRBV12-3 or TRBV12-4 and TRBJ1-4; the match to TRBD1 covers 8 bases. Trimming cost V 5 bases and J 0 bases; bases outside gene matches: 2. The CDR3 is 15 amino acids. The CDR3 DNA follows: TGTGCCAGCAGTGGACAGGGCGCAACTAATGAAAAACTGTTTTTT. Protein: CASSGQGATNEKLFF.

This clonotype was observed at least ten times. The chain joins TRBV20-1 to TRBJ2-3; 9 nucleotides match TRBD2. The CDR3 is 14 amino acids. Germline V lookup: CDR1 DFQATT, CDR2 SNEGSKA (reference sequence). Trimming removed 5 bases from V and 0 bases from J; junction bases left unmatched: 3. The DNA for the CDR3 is TGCAGTGCTGAGACTAGCGGTAGCACAGATACGCAGTATTTT. Amino acids: CSAETSGSTDTQYF.

This clonotype was seen many times. This chain connects TRBV10-3 to TRBJ1-6; no firm D call. This CDR3 comprises 14 residues. Germline-derived CDR1 and CDR2 are ENHRY and SYGVKD. Trimming pared 2 bases from V and 9 bases from J, leaving 11 bases between. The CDR3 region has the DNA TGTGCCATCAGTGAGGCAGGTCCCGGTTCACCCCTCCACTTT. Protein: CAISEAGPGSPLHF.

This clonotype was observed at least ten times. J is TRBJ2-6 and V is TRBV12-3 or TRBV12-4; no clear D gene. Trimming removed 5 bases at V and 1 base at J, with 9 bases between. This CDR3 comprises 15 residues. The CDR3 reads CASSATKSGANVLTF. DNA for the CDR3: TGTGCCAGCAGTGCGACAAAATCTGGGGCCAACGTCCTGACTTTC.

This clonotype was seen more than once but under ten times. The chain recombines TRBV27 with TRBJ2-3, with D tentatively TRBD1 or TRBD2 (5 bases each). V was cut by 7 bases and J by 0 bases, with 20 bases left in between. Germline V lookup: CDR1 MNHEY, CDR2 SMNVEV (reference sequence). This CDR3 has 17 residues. The CDR3 region has the DNA TGTGCCAGCAAGAGCCGACGGGACCCAACGAGCACAGATACGCAGTATTTT. Protein sequence: CASKSRRDPTSTDTQYF.

The V call is TRBV7-9, the J call TRBJ2-7; 11 bases are a match to TRBD1. The V gene's germline CDR1 is SEHNR and CDR2 FQNEAQ (reference sequence). CDR3 length: 15 residues. V lost 5 bases, J lost 2 bases, and 5 bases stayed unmatched. CDR3 coding DNA: TGTGCCAGCAGCCCACGGGGACAGGGGGCCTACGAGCAGTACTTC. This sequence encodes CASSPRGQGAYEQYF.

This clonotype was seen at least ten times. The chain uses TRBV2 and TRBJ1-2; tentatively, D is TRBD1 (5 bases). The germline CDR1 and CDR2 sequences are SNHLY and FYNNEI. Trimming pared 2 bases from V and 4 bases from J, leaving 14 bases between. This CDR3 is built from 15 residues. CDR3 sequence: CASSERGELGYGYTF. The DNA of the CDR3 is TGTGCCAGCAGTGAAAGAGGGGAGTTAGGCTATGGCTACACCTTC. The full variable domain, in which reference TRBV2 and TRBJ1-2 provide the parts outside the CDR3, is EPEVTQTPSHQVTQMGQEVILRCVPISNHLYFYWYRQILGQKVEFLVSFYNNEISEKSEIFDDQFSVERPDGSNFTLKIRSTKLEDSAMYFCASSERGELGYGYTFGSGTRLTVV.